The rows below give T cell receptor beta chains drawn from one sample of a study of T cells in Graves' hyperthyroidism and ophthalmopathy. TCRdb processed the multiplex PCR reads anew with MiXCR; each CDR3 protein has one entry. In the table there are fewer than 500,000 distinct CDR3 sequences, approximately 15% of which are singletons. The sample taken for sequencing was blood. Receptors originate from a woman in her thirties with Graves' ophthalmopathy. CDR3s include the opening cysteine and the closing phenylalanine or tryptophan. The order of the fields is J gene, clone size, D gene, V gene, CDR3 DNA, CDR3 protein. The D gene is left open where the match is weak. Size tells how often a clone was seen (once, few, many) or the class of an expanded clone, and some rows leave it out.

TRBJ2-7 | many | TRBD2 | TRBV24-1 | TGTGCCACCATGGAGTCCGGGGGGGCCTACGAGCAGTACTTC | CATMESGGAYEQYF
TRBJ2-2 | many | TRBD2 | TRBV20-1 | TGCAGTGCCCAGGGACTAGCGGGGGGGCTGTCGGTGGAGCTGTTTTTT | CSAQGLAGGLSVELFF
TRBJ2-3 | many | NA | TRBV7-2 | TGTGCCAGCAGCCCGACAGTCACAAGCACAGATACGCAGTATTTT | CASSPTVTSTDTQYF
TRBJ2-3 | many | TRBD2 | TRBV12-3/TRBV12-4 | TGTGCCAGCAGTTTAGTGCACGACCCTTTAGTGCCTAGCGGGGGGGCCACAGATACGCAGTATTTT | CASSLVHDPLVPSGGATDTQYF
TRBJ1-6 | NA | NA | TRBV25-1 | TGTGCCGGCAGTGAAGTAATCCATAATTCACCCCTCCACTTT | CAGSEVIHNSPLHF
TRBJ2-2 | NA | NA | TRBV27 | TGTGCCAGCAGTTTATACTGGGAGTTACCGACCGGGGAGCTGTTTTTT | CASSLYWELPTGELFF
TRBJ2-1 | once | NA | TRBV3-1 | TGTGCCAGCAGCCAAGCGGAGGGGTACTACGAGCAGTTCTTC | CASSQAEGYYEQFF
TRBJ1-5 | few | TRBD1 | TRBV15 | TGTGCCACCAGCCGGGTCAGGGGGACGGAGCCCCAGCATTTT | CATSRVRGTEPQHF
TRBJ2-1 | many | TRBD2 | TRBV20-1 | TGCAGTGCTAGAGTCGGACTAGCGGGGGGTGGATCCTACAATGAGCAGTTCTTC | CSARVGLAGGGSYNEQFF
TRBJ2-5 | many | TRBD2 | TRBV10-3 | TGTGCCATCAGTGATCTAGCGGGGCAGGAGACCCAGTACTTC | CAISDLAGQETQYF
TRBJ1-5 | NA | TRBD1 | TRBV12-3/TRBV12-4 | TGTGCCAGCAGTTTTGGGGGACAGGGGGCATTCGGTCAGCCCCAGCATTTT | CASSFGGQGAFGQPQHF
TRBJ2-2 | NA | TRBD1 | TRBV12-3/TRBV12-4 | TGTGCCAGCAGAGCGACCGGGACAGGCAACACCGGGGAGCTGTTTTTT | CASRATGTGNTGELFF
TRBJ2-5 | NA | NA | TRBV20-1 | TGCAGTGCCGGGGGACTTATCCAAGAGACCCAGTACTTC | CSAGGLIQETQYF
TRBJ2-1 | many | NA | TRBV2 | TGTGCCAGCAGTGAACGGGAGCTGGGTAGCTCCTACAATGAGCAGTTCTTC | CASSERELGSSYNEQFF
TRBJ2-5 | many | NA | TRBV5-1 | TGCGCCAGCAGCTCTAGCGACCAAGAGACCCAGTACTTC | CASSSSDQETQYF
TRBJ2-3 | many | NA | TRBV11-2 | TGTGCCAGCAGCTCCTACCAACCAGGGTCTACTAGCACAGATACGCAGTATTTT | CASSSYQPGSTSTDTQYF
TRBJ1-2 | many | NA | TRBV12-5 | TGTGCTAGTGGTTTTACAGGATATGGCTACACCTTC | CASGFTGYGYTF
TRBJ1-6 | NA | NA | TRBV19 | TGTGCCAGTAGTATCCAGGGGACGAATTCACCCCTCCACTTT | CASSIQGTNSPLHF
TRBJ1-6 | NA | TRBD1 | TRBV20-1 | TGCAGTGCTTTTACCGGGACAGTCTATAATTCACCCCTCCACTTT | CSAFTGTVYNSPLHF
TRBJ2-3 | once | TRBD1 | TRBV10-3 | TGTGCCATCAATAGAGAGGGGGCTGAAGATACGCAGTATTTT | CAINREGAEDTQYF
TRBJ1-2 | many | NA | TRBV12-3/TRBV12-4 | TGTGCCAGCAGTCGCCACCCAAATGGCTACACCTTC | CASSRHPNGYTF
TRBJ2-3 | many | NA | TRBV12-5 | TGTGCTAGTGGTTACGGACCGCGGGGAGATACGCAGTATTTT | CASGYGPRGDTQYF
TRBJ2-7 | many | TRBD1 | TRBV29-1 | TGCAGCGTTGAGAAGGGGGCTCCCTCCTACGAGCAGTACTTC | CSVEKGAPSYEQYF
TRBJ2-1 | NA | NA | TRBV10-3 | TGTGCCACGCGGTGGGGCAATGAGCAGTTCTTC | CATRWGNEQFF
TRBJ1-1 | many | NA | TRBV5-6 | TGTGCCAGCAGTTTGCCTTGGAACACTGAAGCTTTCTTT | CASSLPWNTEAFF
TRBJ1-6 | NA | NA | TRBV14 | TGTGCCAGCAGCCAAATTACGGGGGAAGTCTATAATTCACCCCTCCACTTT | CASSQITGEVYNSPLHF
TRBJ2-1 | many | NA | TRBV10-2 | TGCGCCAGCAGTGCCAGGGTCCGTGAGCAGTTCTTC | CASSARVREQFF
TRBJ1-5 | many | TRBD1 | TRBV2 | TGTGCCAGCATGAGGCAGGGGGCGCATGATAGCAATCAGCCCCAGCATTTT | CASMRQGAHDSNQPQHF
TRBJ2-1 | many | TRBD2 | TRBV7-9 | TGTGCCAGCAGCCAGACTAGCGGGGGTACCAATGAGCAGTTCTTC | CASSQTSGGTNEQFF
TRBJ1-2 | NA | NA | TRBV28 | TGTGCCAGCAGTTCCGGGGGCCGGTGGAATGGCTACACCTTC | CASSSGGRWNGYTF
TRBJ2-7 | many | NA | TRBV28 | TGTGCCAGCAGATCCGGGACCGCGGTCGGGCAGTACTTC | CASRSGTAVGQYF
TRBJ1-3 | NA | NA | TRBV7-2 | TGTGCCAGCAGCTTAGTGCTGGGTGCGAACACCATATATTTT | CASSLVLGANTIYF
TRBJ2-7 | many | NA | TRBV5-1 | TGCGCCAGCAGCCCCTCCCAACAAGGTTACGAGCAGTACTTC | CASSPSQQGYEQYF
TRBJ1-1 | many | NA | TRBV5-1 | TGCGCCAGCAGCTTCGGTACGAACACTGAAGCTTTCTTT | CASSFGTNTEAFF
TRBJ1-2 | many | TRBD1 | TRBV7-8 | TGTGCCAGCAGCCTCCCAGGGGGCGCCTATGGCTACACCTTC | CASSLPGGAYGYTF
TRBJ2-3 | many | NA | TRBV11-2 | TGTGCCAGCAGCTTAGACTCACTGACAGCTTTAGGGAGCACAGATACGCAGTATTTT | CASSLDSLTALGSTDTQYF